Reported below is one TCR beta chain. V was pared by 4 bases and J by 5 bases, with 8 bases between. CDR3 size: 12 residues. Per germline, CDR1 SGHTA and CDR2 FQGNSA. This table comes from immunoSEQ multiplex PCR, and its TCRdb copy is limited to in-frame clones, with some not included. The profile covers 950,000 to 1,100,000 clones, with around 76% appearing a single time and approximately 1.5% taken by the ten largest. These data come from a study of shared clonotypes between healthy human individuals. Sequencing used memory CD4+ T cells sorted from blood. Subset here: CD45RA-negative fraction. The TCR sequence derives from a man in his late teens or twenties in good health. The genes are TRBV7-2 and TRBJ1-2; D not certain. The CDR3 coding sequence is TGTGCCAGCAGCTCAGATCAGTATGGCTACACCTTC. Translated: CASSSDQYGYTF.